This T cell receptor (beta chain) appears in the sequencing data of a study of response to subunit inactivated influenza vaccine. One entry per CDR3 protein, called by TCRdb with MiXCR from the RT-PCR reads. The table records 300,000 to 350,000 distinct CDR3 sequences, approximately 21% of them present only once. CDR1 and CDR2 (germline): MNHEY, SVGEGT. V lost 2 bases and J 7 bases, leaving 14 bases between the germline ends. CDR3 length: 14 residues. The sequence came from a man between 50 and 70 years old who received an inactivated influenza vaccine. Sequenced here: PBMCs from blood, sampled approximately 20 months after vaccination. V is TRBV6-2 or TRBV6-3 and J is TRBJ1-1, with D perhaps TRBD1 (5 bases). The CDR3 sequence is CASSYTGPVNEAFF. Here the CDR3 DNA reads TGTGCCAGCAGTTACACGGGGCCTGTGAATGAAGCTTTCTTT.